This TCR beta chain came from a study of identical twins. The study's findings and limits: These conclusions were based on statistical analysis (cross-sectional, not following the same donors). The study found excess low generation probability among twin-shared out-of-frame alpha sequences.

From germline, CDR1 is KGHSH and CDR2 LQKENI. Trimming took 3 bases from V and 5 from J, leaving 8 bases between them. This CDR3 has 13 amino acids. TCRdb re-derived calls from the 5' RACE reads in MiXCR, one entry per CDR3 protein. The data show roughly 720,000 distinct CDR3 sequences, around a sixth seen once. A note on this clonotype: Its antigen is still unknown.

These data also featured in a second study, about T cells expressing NK-cell markers. According to that study: As a fraction of CD8+ T cells, dominant NKG2C+ clonotypes reached roughly 1.0-8% in six donors. The CD3+CD56-NKG2C+ fraction of a handful of donors was likewise dominated by these clonotypes.

Material: PBMCs. This sequence joins TRBV18 and TRBJ2-1; D remains ambiguous. This TCR was recovered from a woman aged 18-29 years in good health. In DNA, the CDR3 is TGTGCCAGCTCACCGGTCAGTAACAATGAGCAGTTCTTC. This translates into CASSPVSNNEQFF.